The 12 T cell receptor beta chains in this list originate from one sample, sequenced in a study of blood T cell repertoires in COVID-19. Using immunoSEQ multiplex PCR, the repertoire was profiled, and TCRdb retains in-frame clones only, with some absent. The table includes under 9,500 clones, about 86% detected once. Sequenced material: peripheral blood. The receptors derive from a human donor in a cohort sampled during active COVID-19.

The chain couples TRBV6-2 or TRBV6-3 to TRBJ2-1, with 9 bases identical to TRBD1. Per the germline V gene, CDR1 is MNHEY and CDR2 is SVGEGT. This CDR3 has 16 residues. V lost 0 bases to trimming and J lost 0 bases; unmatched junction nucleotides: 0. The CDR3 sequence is CASSYSDRGSYNEQFF. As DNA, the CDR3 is TGTGCCAGCAGTTACTCGGACAGGGGCTCCTACAATGAGCAGTTCTTC.

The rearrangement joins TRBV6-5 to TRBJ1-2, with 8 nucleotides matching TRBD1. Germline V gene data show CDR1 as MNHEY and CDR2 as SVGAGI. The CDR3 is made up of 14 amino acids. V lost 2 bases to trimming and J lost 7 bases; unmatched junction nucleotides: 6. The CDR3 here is CASSYTGQGSGYTF. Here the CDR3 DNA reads TGTGCCAGCAGTTACACAGGACAGGGAAGTGGCTACACCTTC.

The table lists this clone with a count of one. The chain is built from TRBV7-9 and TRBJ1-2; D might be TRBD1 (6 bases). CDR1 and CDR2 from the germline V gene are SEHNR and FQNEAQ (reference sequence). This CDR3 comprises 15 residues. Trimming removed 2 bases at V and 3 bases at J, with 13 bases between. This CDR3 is CASSLNQGLDYGYTF. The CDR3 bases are TGTGCCAGCAGCTTAAATCAGGGGCTCGACTATGGCTACACCTTC.

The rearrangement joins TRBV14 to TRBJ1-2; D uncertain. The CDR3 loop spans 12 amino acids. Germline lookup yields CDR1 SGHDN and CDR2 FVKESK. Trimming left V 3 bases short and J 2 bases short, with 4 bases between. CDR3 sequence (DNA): TGTGCCAGCAGCCAGCAGAACTATGGCTACACCTTC. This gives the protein CASSQQNYGYTF.

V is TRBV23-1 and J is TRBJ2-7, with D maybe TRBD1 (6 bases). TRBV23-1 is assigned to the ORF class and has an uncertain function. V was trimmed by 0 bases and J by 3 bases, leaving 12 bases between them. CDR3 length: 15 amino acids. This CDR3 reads CASSQSTGSRYEQYF. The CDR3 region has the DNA TGCGCCAGCAGTCAATCCACAGGGAGTCGCTACGAGCAGTACTTC.

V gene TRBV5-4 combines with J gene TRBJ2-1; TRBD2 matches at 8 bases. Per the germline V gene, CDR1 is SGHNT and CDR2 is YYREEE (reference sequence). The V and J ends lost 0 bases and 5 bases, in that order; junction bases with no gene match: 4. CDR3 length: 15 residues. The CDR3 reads CASSLGLALNNEQFF. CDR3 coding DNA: TGTGCCAGCAGCTTGGGACTAGCGCTCAACAATGAGCAGTTCTTC.

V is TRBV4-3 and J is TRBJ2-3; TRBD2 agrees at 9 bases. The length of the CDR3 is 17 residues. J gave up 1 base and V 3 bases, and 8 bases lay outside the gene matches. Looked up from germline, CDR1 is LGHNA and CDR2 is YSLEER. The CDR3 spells CASSQASGAGGTDTQYF. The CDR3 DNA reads TGCGCCAGCAGCCAGGCTAGCGGGGCGGGGGGCACAGATACGCAGTATTTT.

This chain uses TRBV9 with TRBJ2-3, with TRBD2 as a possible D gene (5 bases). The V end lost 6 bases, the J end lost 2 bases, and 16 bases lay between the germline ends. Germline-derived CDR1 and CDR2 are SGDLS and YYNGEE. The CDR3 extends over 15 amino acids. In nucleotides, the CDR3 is TGTGCCAGCACCCGGGGTCGAGCTTCCACAGATACGCAGTATTTT. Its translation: CASTRGRASTDTQYF.

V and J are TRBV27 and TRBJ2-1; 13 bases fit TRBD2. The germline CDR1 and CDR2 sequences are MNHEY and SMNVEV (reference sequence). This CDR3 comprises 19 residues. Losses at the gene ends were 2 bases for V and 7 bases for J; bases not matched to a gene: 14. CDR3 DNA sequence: TGTGCCAGCAGTTTACTCGTTTCAGGACGGACTAGCGGGAGTAATGAGCAGTTCTTC. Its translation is CASSLLVSGRTSGSNEQFF.

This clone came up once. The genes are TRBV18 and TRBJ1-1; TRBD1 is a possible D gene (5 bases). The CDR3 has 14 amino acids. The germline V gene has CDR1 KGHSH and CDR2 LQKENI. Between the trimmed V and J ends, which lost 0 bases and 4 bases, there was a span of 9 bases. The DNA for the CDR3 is TGTGCCAGCTCACCACCTTTGGGGGGCACTGAAGCTTTCTTT. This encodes CASSPPLGGTEAFF.

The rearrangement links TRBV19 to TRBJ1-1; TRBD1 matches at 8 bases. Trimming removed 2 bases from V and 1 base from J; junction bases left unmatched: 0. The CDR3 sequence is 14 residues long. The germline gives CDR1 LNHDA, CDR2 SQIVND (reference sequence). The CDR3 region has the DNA TGTGCCAGTAGTATACAGGGGGCGAACACTGAAGCTTTCTTT. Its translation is CASSIQGANTEAFF.

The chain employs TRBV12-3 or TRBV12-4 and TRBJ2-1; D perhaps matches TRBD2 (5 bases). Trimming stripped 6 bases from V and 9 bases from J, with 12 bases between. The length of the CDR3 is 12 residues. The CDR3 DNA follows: TGTGCCAGCAGGAGAACGGGAACTGAGCAGTTCTTC. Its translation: CASRRTGTEQFF.